This T cell receptor beta chain was captured by sequencing in a study of blood T cell repertoires in COVID-19. Clones were read by immunoSEQ multiplex PCR, and TCRdb kept only the in-frame ones, dropping some. Of 150,000 to 250,000 clones in the sample, 94% were seen once. Germline V CDR1 and CDR2: SNHLY, FYNNEI. CDR3 length: 14 residues. With V trimmed by 6 bases and J by 4 bases, 3 bases remained unmatched. Sequencing was carried out using peripheral blood. This sequence joins TRBV2 and TRBJ1-1, with 12 positions matching TRBD1. The TCR originated in a man aged 30 to 45 with COVID-19, enrolled during active disease. DNA of the CDR3: TGTGCCAGCAGCGGGGACAGGGGGCGCACTGAAGCTTTCTTT. It encodes CASSGDRGRTEAFF.